The entry that follows covers one T cell receptor beta chain sequence. Its antigen is not known. This sample also contains other DNA sequences that code for the same CDR3. Measured with immunoSEQ multiplex PCR; TCRdb has only the in-frame clones, and not every one. In the table there are under 150,000 clones, approximately 86% of which are singletons. These data originate in a study of cytomegalovirus exposure and HLA in healthy donors. About the research overall: The 120 validation repertoires, a later analysis reported, used the same platform as the 550 to 700 repertoires from the first cohort.

Germline CDR1 reads GTSNPN; CDR2 reads SVGIG (reference sequence). CDR3 length: 11 amino acids. V lost 0 bases and J lost 6, with 4 bases in between. Study-wide results and caveats: Most TCR sequences were rare, but some public TCRs occurred in many donors. Overall, roughly 160 TCR beta chains were annotated as cytomegalovirus-associated.

The V call is TRBV30, the J call TRBJ2-3; unclear D gene. The sample was PBMCs. This TCR was recovered from a man between 18 and 35 years old in good health and CMV-seropositive. In DNA, the CDR3 is TGTGCCTGGAGTGTACTGGATACGCAGTATTTT. Translating gives CAWSVLDTQYF.